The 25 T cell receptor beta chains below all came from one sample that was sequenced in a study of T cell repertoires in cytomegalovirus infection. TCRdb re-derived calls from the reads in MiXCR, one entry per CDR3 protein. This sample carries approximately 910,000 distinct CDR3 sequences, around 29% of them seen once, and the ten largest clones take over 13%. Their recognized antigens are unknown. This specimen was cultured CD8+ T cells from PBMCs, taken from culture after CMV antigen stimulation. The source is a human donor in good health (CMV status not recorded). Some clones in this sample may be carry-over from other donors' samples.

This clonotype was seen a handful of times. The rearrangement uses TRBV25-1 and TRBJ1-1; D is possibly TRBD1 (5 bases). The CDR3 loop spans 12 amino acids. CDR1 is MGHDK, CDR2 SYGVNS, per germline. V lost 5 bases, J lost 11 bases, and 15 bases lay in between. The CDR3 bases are TGTGCCAGCAGTATCGGGGCGGGTGGCGCTTTCTTT. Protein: CASSIGAGGAFF.

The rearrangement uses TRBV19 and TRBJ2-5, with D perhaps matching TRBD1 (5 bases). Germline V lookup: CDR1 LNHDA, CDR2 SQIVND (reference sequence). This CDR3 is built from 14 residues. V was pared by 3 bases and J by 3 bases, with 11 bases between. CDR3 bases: TGTGCCAGTAGTATTTGGAGCAGGGAAGAGACCCAGTACTTC. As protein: CASSIWSREETQYF.

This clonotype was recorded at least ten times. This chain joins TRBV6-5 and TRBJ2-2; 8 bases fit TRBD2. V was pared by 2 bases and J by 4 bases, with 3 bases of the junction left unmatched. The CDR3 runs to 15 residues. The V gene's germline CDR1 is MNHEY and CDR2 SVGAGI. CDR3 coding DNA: TGTGCCAGCAGTTACCTCCGGGGGGGCACCGGGGAGCTGTTTTTT. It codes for CASSYLRGGTGELFF.

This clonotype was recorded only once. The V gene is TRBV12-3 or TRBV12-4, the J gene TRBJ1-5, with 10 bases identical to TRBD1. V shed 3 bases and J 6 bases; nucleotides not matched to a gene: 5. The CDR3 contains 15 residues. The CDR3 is CASSLTGGTLQPQHF. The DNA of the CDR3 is TGTGCCAGCAGTTTGACAGGGGGCACCCTTCAGCCCCAGCATTTT.

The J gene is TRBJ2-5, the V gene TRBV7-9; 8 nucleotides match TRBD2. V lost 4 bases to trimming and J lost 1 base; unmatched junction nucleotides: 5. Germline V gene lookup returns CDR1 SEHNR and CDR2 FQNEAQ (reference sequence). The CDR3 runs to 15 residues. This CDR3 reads CASSYLAGAQETQYF. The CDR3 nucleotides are TGTGCCAGCAGCTACCTAGCGGGCGCCCAAGAGACCCAGTACTTC.

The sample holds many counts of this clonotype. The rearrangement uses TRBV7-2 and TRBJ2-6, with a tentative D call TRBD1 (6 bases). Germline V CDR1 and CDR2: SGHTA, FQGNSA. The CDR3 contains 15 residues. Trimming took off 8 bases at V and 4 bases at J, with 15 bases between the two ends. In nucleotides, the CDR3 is TGTGCCAGCGGACGAACAGGGACCGGGGCCAACGTCCTGACTTTC. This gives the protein CASGRTGTGANVLTF. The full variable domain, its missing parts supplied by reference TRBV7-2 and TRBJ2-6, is GAGVSQSPSNKVTEKGKDVELRCDPISGHTALYWYRQSLGQGLEFLIYFQGNSAPDKSGLPSDRFSAERTGGSVSTLTIQRTQQEDSAVYLCASGRTGTGANVLTFGAGSRLTVL.

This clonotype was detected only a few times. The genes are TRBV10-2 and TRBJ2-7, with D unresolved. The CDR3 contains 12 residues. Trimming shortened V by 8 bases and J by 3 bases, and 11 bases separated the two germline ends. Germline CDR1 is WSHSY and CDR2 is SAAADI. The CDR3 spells CASALSGYEQYF. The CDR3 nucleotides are TGCGCCAGCGCCCTTTCGGGCTACGAGCAGTACTTC.

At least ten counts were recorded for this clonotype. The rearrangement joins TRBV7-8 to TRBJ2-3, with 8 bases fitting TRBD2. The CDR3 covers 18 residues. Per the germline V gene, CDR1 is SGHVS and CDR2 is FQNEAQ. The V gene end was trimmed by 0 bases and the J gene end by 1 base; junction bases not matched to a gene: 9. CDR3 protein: CASSLATGTSLRTDTQYF. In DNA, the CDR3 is TGTGCCAGCAGCTTAGCTACCGGGACTAGTTTACGCACAGATACGCAGTATTTT.

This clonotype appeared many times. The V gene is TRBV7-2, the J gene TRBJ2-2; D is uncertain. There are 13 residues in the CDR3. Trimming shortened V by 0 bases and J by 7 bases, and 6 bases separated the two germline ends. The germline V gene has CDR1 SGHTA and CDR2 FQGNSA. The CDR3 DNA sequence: TGTGCCAGCAGCTTAGCGCGGAGCGGGGAGCTGTTTTTT. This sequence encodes CASSLARSGELFF.

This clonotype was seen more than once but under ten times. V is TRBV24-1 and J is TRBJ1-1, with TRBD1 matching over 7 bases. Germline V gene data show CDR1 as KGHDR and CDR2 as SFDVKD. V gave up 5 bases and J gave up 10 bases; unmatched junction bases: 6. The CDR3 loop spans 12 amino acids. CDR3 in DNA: TGTGCCACCAGTGGCCCAACAGGGGCAGCTTTCTTT. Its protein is CATSGPTGAAFF.

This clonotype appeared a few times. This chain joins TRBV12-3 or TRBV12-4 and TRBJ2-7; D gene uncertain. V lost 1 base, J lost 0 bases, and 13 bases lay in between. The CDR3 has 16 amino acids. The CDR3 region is CASSLGGPEVSYEQYF. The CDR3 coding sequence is TGTGCCAGCAGTTTAGGTGGGCCAGAGGTCTCCTACGAGCAGTACTTC.

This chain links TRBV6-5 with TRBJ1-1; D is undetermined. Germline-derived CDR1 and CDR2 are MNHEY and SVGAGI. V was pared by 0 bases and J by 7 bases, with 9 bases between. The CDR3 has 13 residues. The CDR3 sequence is CASSYSEINEAFF. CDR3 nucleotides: TGTGCCAGCAGTTACTCGGAGATAAATGAAGCTTTCTTT.

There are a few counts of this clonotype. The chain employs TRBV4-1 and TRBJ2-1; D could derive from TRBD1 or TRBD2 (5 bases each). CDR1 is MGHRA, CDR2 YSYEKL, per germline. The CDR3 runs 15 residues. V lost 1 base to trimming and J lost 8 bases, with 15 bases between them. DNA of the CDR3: TGCGCCAGCAGCCAAGCGTGGGGACGCCCCGATGAGCAGTTCTTC. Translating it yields CASSQAWGRPDEQFF.

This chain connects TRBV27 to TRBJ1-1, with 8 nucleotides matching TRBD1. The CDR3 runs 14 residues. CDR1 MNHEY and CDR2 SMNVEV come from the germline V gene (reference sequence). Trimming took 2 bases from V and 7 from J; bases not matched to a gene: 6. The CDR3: CASSLGTGPIEAFF. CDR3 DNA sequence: TGTGCCAGCAGTTTAGGGACAGGCCCGATTGAAGCTTTCTTT.

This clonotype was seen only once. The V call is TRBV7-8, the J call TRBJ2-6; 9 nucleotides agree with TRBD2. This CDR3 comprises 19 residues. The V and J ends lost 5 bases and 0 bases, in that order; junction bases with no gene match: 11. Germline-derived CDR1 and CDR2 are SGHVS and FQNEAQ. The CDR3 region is CASSPNPLAGTSGANVLTF. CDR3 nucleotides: TGTGCCAGCAGCCCAAACCCGCTAGCGGGGACCTCTGGGGCCAACGTCCTGACTTTC.

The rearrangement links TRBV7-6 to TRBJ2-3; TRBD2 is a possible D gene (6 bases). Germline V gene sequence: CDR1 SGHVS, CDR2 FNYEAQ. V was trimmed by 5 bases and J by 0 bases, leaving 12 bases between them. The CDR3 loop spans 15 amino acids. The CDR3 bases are TGTGCCAGCAGCCGGGGGATTACTAGCACAGATACGCAGTATTTT. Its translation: CASSRGITSTDTQYF. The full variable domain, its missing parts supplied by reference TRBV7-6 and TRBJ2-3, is GAGVSQSPRYKVTKRGQDVALRCDPISGHVSLYWYRQALGQGPEFLTYFNYEAQQDKSGLPNDRFSAERPEGSISTLTIQRTEQRDSAMYRCASSRGITSTDTQYFGPGTRLTVL.

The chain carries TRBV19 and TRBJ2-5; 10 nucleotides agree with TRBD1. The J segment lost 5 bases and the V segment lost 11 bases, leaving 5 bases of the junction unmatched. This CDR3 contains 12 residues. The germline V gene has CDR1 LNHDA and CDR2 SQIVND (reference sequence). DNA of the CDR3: TGTGCCGCCGGGACAGGGGATGAGACCCAGTACTTC. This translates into CAAGTGDETQYF.

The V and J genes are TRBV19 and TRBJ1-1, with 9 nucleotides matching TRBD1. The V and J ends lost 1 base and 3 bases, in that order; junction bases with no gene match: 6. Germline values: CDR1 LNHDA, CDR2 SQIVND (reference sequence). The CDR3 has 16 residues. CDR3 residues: CASSIGTGEDYTEAFF. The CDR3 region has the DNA TGTGCCAGTAGTATAGGGACAGGGGAAGATTACACTGAAGCTTTCTTT. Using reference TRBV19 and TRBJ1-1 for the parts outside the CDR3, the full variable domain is DGGITQSPKYLFRKEGQNVTLSCEQNLNHDAMYWYRQDPGQGLRLIYYSQIVNDFQKGDIAEGYSVSREKKESFPLTVTSAQKNPTAFYLCASSIGTGEDYTEAFFGQGTRLTVV.

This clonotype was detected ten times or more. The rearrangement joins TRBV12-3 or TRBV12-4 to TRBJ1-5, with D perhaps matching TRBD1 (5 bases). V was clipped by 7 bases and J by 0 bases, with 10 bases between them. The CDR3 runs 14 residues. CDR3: CASTGVNSNQPQHF. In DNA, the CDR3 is TGTGCCAGCACGGGGGTGAATAGCAATCAGCCCCAGCATTTT.

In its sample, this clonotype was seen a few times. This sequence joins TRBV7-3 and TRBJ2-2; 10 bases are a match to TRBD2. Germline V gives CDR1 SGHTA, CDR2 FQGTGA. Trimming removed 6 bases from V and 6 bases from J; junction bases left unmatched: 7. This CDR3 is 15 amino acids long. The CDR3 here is CASSPLAGVPGELFF. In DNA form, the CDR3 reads TGTGCCAGCAGTCCCCTAGCGGGGGTTCCCGGGGAGCTGTTTTTT.

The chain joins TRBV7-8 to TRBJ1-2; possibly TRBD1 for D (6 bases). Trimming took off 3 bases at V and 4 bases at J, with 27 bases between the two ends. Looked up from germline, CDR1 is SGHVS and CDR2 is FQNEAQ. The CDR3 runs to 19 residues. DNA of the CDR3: TGTGCCAGCAGCTTCCGACGGGACACAGAGACCCACCGATTCTATGGCTACACCTTC. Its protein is CASSFRRDTETHRFYGYTF.

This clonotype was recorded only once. This CDR3 is CASSQDPLWSYEQYV. The CDR3 DNA sequence: TGTGCCAGCAGCCAAGACCCCCTGTGGTCCTACGAGCAGTACGTC. The chain employs TRBV5-5 and TRBJ2-7; D not certain. CDR1 is SGHKS, CDR2 YYEKEE, per germline (reference sequence). The CDR3 is 15 amino acids. V lost 4 bases to trimming and J lost 1 base, with 15 bases between them.

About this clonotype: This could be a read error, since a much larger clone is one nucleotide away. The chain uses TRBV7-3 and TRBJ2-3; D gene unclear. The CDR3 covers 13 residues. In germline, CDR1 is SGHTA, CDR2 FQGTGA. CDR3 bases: TGTGTCAGCAGCTTATATGGGTCAGATACGCAGTATTTT. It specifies CVSSLYGSDTQYF. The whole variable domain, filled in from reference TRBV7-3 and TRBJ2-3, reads GAGVSQTPSNKVTEKGKYVELRCDPISGHTALYWYRQSLGQGPEFLIYFQGTGAADDSGLPNDRFFAVRPEGSVSTLKIQRTERGDSAVYLCVSSLYGSDTQYFGPGTRLTVL.

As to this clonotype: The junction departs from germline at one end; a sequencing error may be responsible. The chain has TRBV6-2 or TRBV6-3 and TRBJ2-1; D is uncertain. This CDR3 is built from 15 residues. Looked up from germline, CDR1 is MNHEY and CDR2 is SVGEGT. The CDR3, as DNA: TGTGCCAGCAGCCTGGAACTCAGCTCCTACAATGAGCGGTTCTTC. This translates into CASSLELSSYNERFF.

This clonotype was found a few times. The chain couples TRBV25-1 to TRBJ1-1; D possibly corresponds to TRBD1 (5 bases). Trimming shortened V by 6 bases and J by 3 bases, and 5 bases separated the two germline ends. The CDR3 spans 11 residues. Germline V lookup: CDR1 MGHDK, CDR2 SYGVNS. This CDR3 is CASSRDTEAFF. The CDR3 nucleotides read TGTGCCAGCAGCAGGGACACTGAAGCTTTCTTT.